Below, 5 T cell receptor beta chains from the same sample are listed, as sequenced in a study of vaccination and CD4 T cells after COVID-19. An Oncomine TCR Beta short-read assay was used to sequence the DNA from cultured CD4+ T cells. TCRdb passed the PCR reads through MiXCR, listing each CDR3 protein once. The top ten hold 4.5% to 6% of the sample, which has about 20,000 distinct CDR3 sequences, roughly half seen once. These TCRs' antigens remain unknown. Treatment specified: roughly 10-day PBMC culture with coronavirus spike peptide pools or control peptides (ViraFEST assay). This specimen was CD4+ T cells from blood, cultured in vitro, taken before SARS-CoV-2 vaccination. Receptor source: a human donor who had recovered from COVID-19.

This sequence joins TRBV7-2 and TRBJ1-1; TRBD1 matches 7 bases. Trimming at V came to 3 bases and at J to 4 bases, leaving 8 bases not matched to a gene. The CDR3 has 15 residues. CDR1 is SGHTA and CDR2 is FQGNSA in the germline V gene. The CDR3, as DNA: TGTGCCAGCAGCTTCGTCGGACAGGCCGGCACTGAAGCTTTCTTT. It translates to CASSFVGQAGTEAFF.

This chain's CDR3 is CSARSPGGPNEKLFF. The CDR3 DNA follows: TGCAGTGCTAGAAGTCCGGGGGGACCTAATGAAAAACTGTTTTTT. The chain links TRBV20-1 to TRBJ1-4, with a possible D match to TRBD1 (5 bases). Per the germline V gene, CDR1 is DFQATT and CDR2 is SNEGSKA (reference sequence). V was trimmed by 2 bases and J by 3 bases, leaving 13 bases between them. The CDR3 has 15 residues.

This chain links TRBV24-1 with TRBJ2-7; the D is unclear. CDR1 KGHDR and CDR2 SFDVKD come from the germline V gene. V shed 5 bases and J shed 0 bases, with 7 bases lying between them. CDR3 length: 13 amino acids. Written as DNA, the CDR3 is TGTGCCACCAGTGGAGTCAGCTCCTACGAGCAGTACTTC. Amino acids: CATSGVSSYEQYF.

This clonotype was found a few times. The chain combines TRBV27 with TRBJ1-1; no reliable D call. V dropped 3 bases and J dropped 6 bases, with 11 bases sitting between them. The CDR3 covers 13 residues. The V gene's germline CDR1 is MNHEY and CDR2 SMNVEV (reference sequence). CDR3 region: CASSFTATAEAFF. The CDR3 coding sequence is TGTGCCAGCAGTTTCACAGCTACCGCTGAAGCTTTCTTT.

The rearrangement links TRBV24-1 to TRBJ1-2; 8 nucleotides align to TRBD1. CDR3 length: 14 amino acids. CDR1 and CDR2 (germline): KGHDR, SFDVKD. Losses at the gene ends were 2 bases for V and 7 bases for J; bases not matched to a gene: 5. This CDR3 reads CATSDSDRVSGYTF. In DNA, the CDR3 is TGTGCCACCAGTGATTCGGACAGGGTTAGTGGCTACACCTTC.